Below, 12 T cell receptor beta chains from the same sample are listed, as sequenced in a study of T-cell memory formation after mild COVID-19. TCRdb called the 5' RACE reads again in MiXCR, with one record for every CDR3 protein. The repertoire holds about 130,000 distinct CDR3 sequences, approximately 15% seen once, with 4.5% to 6.5% in the top ten. Sample: PBMCs or a T cell subset sorted from them (not recorded which). The receptors were sampled from a man younger than 35 who had mild COVID-19 (a few samples of this study predate the infection). Cell type and time point are not known.

Here the CDR3 DNA reads TGTGCCAGCGGGAGGGGAATTATGGGCAATCAGCCCCAGCATTTT. Its protein product is CASGRGIMGNQPQHF. V gene TRBV3-1 combines with J gene TRBJ1-5, with D possibly TRBD1 on 5 matching bases. CDR1 LGHDT and CDR2 YNNKEL come from the germline V gene (reference sequence). CDR3 size: 15 residues. Trimming removed 8 bases at V and 2 bases at J, with 16 bases between.

The chain uses TRBV6-7 and TRBJ2-1; 10 bases match TRBD2. TRBV6-7 is noted as an ORF with a role that remains uncertain. CDR3 length: 17 amino acids. V lost 1 base, J lost 0 bases, and 3 bases stayed unmatched. The CDR3 loop reads CASSYWTSGHSYNEQFF. The CDR3 DNA reads as TGTGCCAGCAGTTACTGGACTAGCGGCCACTCCTACAATGAGCAGTTCTTC.

This clonotype turned up a few times. This sequence joins TRBV20-1 and TRBJ2-3; possible D gene TRBD2, 6 bases. Germline loops: CDR1 DFQATT, CDR2 SNEGSKA (reference sequence). The CDR3 covers 13 residues. V lost 7 bases and J lost 4, with 15 bases in between. CDR3 region: CSVELALADTQYF. The CDR3 bases are TGCAGTGTAGAACTAGCCTTAGCAGATACGCAGTATTTT.

The chain uses TRBV30 and TRBJ2-5, with D unresolved. This CDR3 region has 13 residues. CDR1 is GTSNPN, CDR2 SVGIG, per germline (reference sequence). The V gene lost 0 bases and the J gene lost 2 bases, with 7 bases spanning the gap. The CDR3 DNA follows: TGTGCCTGGAGTGTACTGGGGCAAGAGACCCAGTACTTC. This encodes CAWSVLGQETQYF.

V usage is TRBV5-6 and J usage is TRBJ2-3; D ambiguous. The V and J ends lost 2 bases and 2 bases respectively, with 6 bases between them. The CDR3 runs 13 residues. The germline gives CDR1 SGHDT, CDR2 YYEEEE. Here the CDR3 reads CASSLWATDTQYF. The CDR3 DNA reads TGTGCCAGCAGCTTATGGGCCACAGATACGCAGTATTTT.

The chain links TRBV20-1 to TRBJ1-1; D is unclear. This CDR3 has 14 amino acids. The V and J ends lost 5 bases and 4 bases respectively, with 17 bases between them. Germline V gene sequence: CDR1 DFQATT, CDR2 SNEGSKA (reference sequence). Here the CDR3 reads CSAGHQARGTEAFF. CDR3 DNA sequence: TGCAGTGCTGGGCACCAGGCACGAGGCACTGAAGCTTTCTTT.

This clonotype has only a few counts. The rearrangement uses TRBV5-1 and TRBJ2-7, with 8 bases identical to TRBD2. The J segment lost 2 bases and the V segment lost 3 bases, leaving 19 bases of the junction unmatched. The CDR3 sequence is 19 residues long. Per germline, CDR1 SGHRS and CDR2 YFSETQ. The CDR3 sequence: CASSWPVTSAGRFAYEQYF. CDR3 DNA: TGCGCCAGCAGCTGGCCCGTGACTAGCGCGGGTAGGTTCGCCTACGAGCAGTACTTC. Supplemented by reference TRBV5-1 and TRBJ2-7, the full variable domain reads KAGVTQTPRYLIKTRGQQVTLSCSPISGHRSVSWYQQTPGQGLQFLFEYFSETQRNKGNFPGRFSGRQFSNSRSEMNVSTLELGDSALYLCASSWPVTSAGRFAYEQYFGPGTRLTVT.

The chain joins TRBV12-5 to TRBJ2-3; either TRBD1 or TRBD2 may fit D (5 bases each). The V end was cut by 6 bases, the J end by 6 bases, with 13 bases between. Germline CDR1 and CDR2: LGHNT and FRNRAP. The CDR3 spans 13 residues. CDR3 sequence (DNA): TGTGCTAGTGGCCCCGCCGGGGCGGATACGCAGTATTTT. It is translated as CASGPAGADTQYF.

This clonotype was counted once. The rearrangement joins TRBV15 to TRBJ2-1; 7 bases line up with TRBD2. The CDR3 consists of 15 residues. Germline V lookup: CDR1 LNHNV, CDR2 YYDKDF (reference sequence). V was clipped by 0 bases and J by 6 bases; unmatched bases: 5. The CDR3 spells CATSRDPGGINEQFF. As DNA, the CDR3 is TGTGCCACCAGCAGAGATCCGGGGGGAATCAATGAGCAGTTCTTC.

This sequence joins TRBV10-3 and TRBJ2-3, with D tentatively TRBD1 (5 bases). In germline, CDR1 is ENHRY, CDR2 SYGVKD. The V gene lost 3 bases and the J gene lost 7 bases, with 17 bases spanning the gap. CDR3 length: 15 residues. The CDR3 nucleotides are TGTGCCATCAGTGACCTCGACAGATCTAGGTATACGCAGTATTTT. Protein sequence: CAISDLDRSRYTQYF.

This clonotype was recorded a few times. The chain has TRBV15 and TRBJ2-7; no firm D call. In germline, CDR1 is LNHNV, CDR2 YYDKDF (reference sequence). The CDR3 covers 17 residues. The germline V and J ends were trimmed by 0 bases and 2 bases, with 17 bases remaining between them. The CDR3 sequence is CATSRDKGPLNAYEQYV. The CDR3 bases are TGTGCCACCAGCAGAGATAAAGGACCCTTGAACGCCTACGAGCAGTACGTC.

This clonotype was seen a few times. This chain connects TRBV5-1 to TRBJ1-1, with 7 bases fitting TRBD1. The CDR3 consists of 12 residues. Germline V lookup: CDR1 SGHRS, CDR2 YFSETQ. J lost 7 bases, V lost 4 bases, and 4 bases had no gene match. The CDR3 nucleotides are TGCGCCAGCAGCCAATCAGGGGGTGAAGCTTTCTTT. Its protein is CASSQSGGEAFF.